These 4 T cell receptor beta chains came from one sample sequenced in a study of metastatic and nonmetastatic thyroid tumors. None of the patients had undergone any treatment ahead of thyroid surgery. TCRdb ran MiXCR on the PCR reads. The table has tens of thousands of clones, about 16% seen once; the top ten hold around 3.3%. The sequenced material came from blood. Receptors originate from a female donor with papillary thyroid cancer or a benign thyroid nodule (not recorded which). Some clones in this sample may be carry-over from other donors' samples.

This clone was observed at least ten times. The J gene is TRBJ1-2, the V gene TRBV7-8; no clear D gene. There are 13 residues in the CDR3. CDR1 and CDR2 (germline): SGHVS, FQNEAQ. The ends were cut back, 4 bases at V and 4 bases at J, with 10 bases in the middle. As DNA, the CDR3 is TGTGCCAGCAGCTACGACACCTCCTATGGCTACACCTTC. Translating it yields CASSYDTSYGYTF.

The CDR3 DNA reads TGTGCCAGCAGTTACTCGATGCAGAACCAAGAGACCCAGTACTTC. Translated, it gives CASSYSMQNQETQYF. The chain uses TRBV6-5 and TRBJ2-5; D not resolved. With 0 bases removed from V and 0 bases from J, the gap between germline ends came to 8 bases. Germline assignment: CDR1 MNHEY and CDR2 SVGAGI. The CDR3 is made up of 15 amino acids.

This clone has a handful of counts. A much bigger clone sits one base away, suggesting this may be a read error. The V gene is TRBV20-1, the J gene TRBJ1-2, with unresolved D. CDR1 and CDR2 (germline): DFQATT, SNEGSKA (reference sequence). CDR3 length equals 11 residues. Written as DNA, the CDR3 is TGCAGTGTCTACTTTAACTGTGGCTACACCTTC. Its translation is CSVYFNCGYTF.

Worth noting for this clone: Sequence at one end of the junction differs from germline and may be a read error. The J gene is TRBJ2-7, the V gene TRBV10-3; no firm D call. CDR1 and CDR2 from the germline V gene are ENHRY and SYGVKD. CDR3 size: 11 residues. The CDR3 is CSTSGEYEHYF. CDR3 bases: TGTTCCACCTCAGGTGAGTACGAGCATTACTTC.